This TCR beta chain was found in a study of blood T cell repertoires in COVID-19. The wider study: Italy, Spain and the United States were the sources of the convalescent and acute COVID-19 samples. From T cells, B-cell-depleted T cells, or PBMCs came the material, which was cDNA or gDNA.

CDR3 size: 16 residues. Germline V gives CDR1 SGHNT, CDR2 YYREEE (reference sequence). V dropped 4 bases and J dropped 1; count of bases not matched to a gene: 11. In the original processing: Estimation of nucleated cell counts was performed using reference gene primer amplification. Here immunoSEQ multiplex PCR was the method, and the copy in TCRdb shows in-frame clones only, minus some. That table supplies the V and J calls and clone size; D and trimming were determined from the DNA. The data hold a few hundred thousand clones, with around 83% observed a single time. The chain combines TRBV5-4 with TRBJ2-7; TRBD1 agrees at 7 bases. Specimen: peripheral blood. The receptor was isolated from a middle-aged man with acute or convalescent COVID-19. This CDR3 reads CASSGTGTENSYEQYF. The CDR3 region has the DNA TGTGCCAGCAGCGGGACCGGGACAGAAAATTCCTACGAGCAGTACTTC.